Below are 16 T cell receptor beta chains sequenced from a single sample in a study of CD8 T cells in Susac syndrome (dated by TCRdb to between 2018 and 2021). The receptor library was made with the immunoSEQ multiplex PCR assay. RNA was extracted with the RNeasy kit and about 0.45 to 1 ug was reverse transcribed using random hexamers. TCRdb's own reprocessing of the public reads used fastp at Q25 and MiXCR and kept productive beta chains. Each entry merges the rows of one CDR3 protein and shows their most common DNA and genes. The sample data list hundreds of thousands of distinct CDR3 sequences, and 89% of these were observed just once. The top ten clonotypes cover around 0.18% of the sample. The material sequenced was CD8+ T cells from PBMCs. The receptors come from a human donor with multiple sclerosis.

The chain has TRBV20-1 and TRBJ2-7; TRBD1 agrees at 11 bases. There are 14 residues in the CDR3. From germline, CDR1 is DFQATT and CDR2 SNEGSKA (reference sequence). Unmatched junction bases numbered 4, after V lost 5 bases and J lost 1 base. CDR3 coding DNA: TGCAGTGCTCATGGACAGGGGGCGTCCTACGAGCAGTACTTC. Translated, it gives CSAHGQGASYEQYF.

V usage is TRBV14 and J usage is TRBJ2-7, with 9 bases aligning to TRBD2. The CDR3 is 15 amino acids. The V and J ends lost 2 bases and 2 bases, in that order; junction bases with no gene match: 4. Germline values: CDR1 SGHDN, CDR2 FVKESK. CDR3 sequence: CASSQSSGRTYEQYF. CDR3 coding DNA: TGTGCCAGCAGCCAAAGTAGCGGGAGAACCTACGAGCAGTACTTC.

The chain has TRBV14 and TRBJ1-5, with 9 bases identical to TRBD1. V lost 4 bases and J lost 5; bases outside the gene matches: 6. Germline V gene data show CDR1 as SGHDN and CDR2 as FVKESK. This CDR3 has 15 amino acids. CDR3 in amino acids: CASSPGQGMDQPQHF. The CDR3 bases are TGTGCCAGCAGCCCGGGACAGGGTATGGATCAGCCCCAGCATTTT.

V gene TRBV4-3 combines with J gene TRBJ2-1, with 7 bases aligning to TRBD2. The CDR3 consists of 15 residues. Germline V gene lookup returns CDR1 LGHNA and CDR2 YSLEER. The V and J ends lost 0 bases and 3 bases, in that order; junction bases with no gene match: 2. This CDR3 reads CASSQDSGIYNEQFF. CDR3 coding DNA: TGCGCCAGCAGCCAAGACAGCGGGATCTACAATGAGCAGTTCTTC.

This chain uses TRBV15 with TRBJ2-1; D is undetermined. Deletions cut 0 bases from V and 4 bases from J, with 7 bases between. Germline values: CDR1 LNHNV, CDR2 YYDKDF (reference sequence). CDR3 length equals 14 residues. Here the CDR3 reads CATSRDQEYNEQFF. Here the CDR3 DNA reads TGTGCCACCAGCAGAGATCAAGAATACAATGAGCAGTTCTTC.

This chain links TRBV28 with TRBJ1-6; maybe TRBD1 (6 bases). Trimming stripped 6 bases from V and 0 bases from J, with 27 bases between. The CDR3 totals 21 residues. CDR1 MDHEN and CDR2 SYDVKM come from the germline V gene. CDR3 in amino acids: CASRRNKDSDPTSSYNSPLHF. The DNA for the CDR3 is TGTGCCAGCAGGCGGAACAAGGACAGCGATCCCACAAGCTCCTATAATTCACCCCTCCACTTT. Full variable domain (remainder filled in from reference TRBV28 and TRBJ1-6): DVKVTQSSRYLVKRTGEKVFLECVQDMDHENMFWYRQDPGLGLRLIYFSYDVKMKEKGDIPEGYSVSREKKERFSLILESASTNQTSMYLCASRRNKDSDPTSSYNSPLHFGNGTRLTVT.

V usage is TRBV29-1 and J usage is TRBJ2-2; D possibly corresponds to TRBD1 (6 bases). This CDR3 spans 12 amino acids. The V gene's germline CDR1 is SQVTM and CDR2 ANQGSEA. The germline V and J ends were trimmed by 6 bases and 8 bases, with 13 bases remaining between them. CDR3 in DNA: TGCAGCGTCAAGGCCGGGACAGGGGAGCTGTTTTTT. Translated, it gives CSVKAGTGELFF.

This clonotype has only a few counts. The V call is TRBV7-9, the J call TRBJ2-5, with 9 positions matching TRBD1. The J segment lost 0 bases and the V segment lost 1 base, leaving 0 bases of the junction unmatched. Germline V gene data show CDR1 as SEHNR and CDR2 as FQNEAQ (reference sequence). The CDR3 runs to 15 residues. CDR3 sequence (DNA): TGTGCCAGCAGCTTAGGGACAGGGGACCAAGAGACCCAGTACTTC. Residues: CASSLGTGDQETQYF.

This chain uses TRBV2 with TRBJ2-1, with TRBD2 matching 11 bases. This CDR3 is 12 amino acids long. V lost 11 bases to trimming and J lost 9 bases; unmatched junction nucleotides: 6. Germline CDR1 reads SNHLY; CDR2 reads FYNNEI. The DNA of the CDR3 is TGTGCCTGTAGCGGGGGGGAGGGTGAGCAGTTCTTC. Its protein product is CACSGGEGEQFF.

The chain joins TRBV27 to TRBJ1-5; D is unclear. The CDR3 has 14 amino acids. Trimming shortened V by 2 bases and J by 7 bases, and 12 bases separated the two germline ends. Germline assignment: CDR1 MNHEY and CDR2 SMNVEV (reference sequence). As DNA, the CDR3 is TGTGCCAGCAGTTTAAATGGAGGCTTCCAGCCCCAGCATTTT. This gives the protein CASSLNGGFQPQHF.

The chain carries TRBV7-9 and TRBJ2-1; 7 nucleotides line up with TRBD2. This CDR3 is 19 amino acids long. Germline V CDR1 and CDR2: SEHNR, FQNEAQ (reference sequence). Trimming took 3 bases from V and 4 from J; bases not matched to a gene: 18. This CDR3 is CASSFPRGASGVGYNEQFF. CDR3 coding DNA: TGTGCCAGCAGCTTCCCCCGAGGGGCTAGCGGCGTGGGGTACAATGAGCAGTTCTTC. The variable domain in full, completed from reference TRBV7-9 and TRBJ2-1, reads DTGVSQNPRHKITKRGQNVTFRCDPISEHNRLYWYRQTLGQGPEFLTYFQNEAQLEKSRLLSDRFSAERPKGSFSTLEIQRTEQGDSAMYLCASSFPRGASGVGYNEQFFGPGTRLTVL.

V is TRBV28 and J is TRBJ2-1; D is uncertain. V was pared by 3 bases and J by 1 base, with 7 bases between. CDR3 length equals 14 residues. CDR1 is MDHEN, CDR2 SYDVKM, per germline. CDR3 in amino acids: CASSLMGSYNEQFF. The CDR3, as DNA: TGTGCCAGCAGTTTGATGGGATCCTACAATGAGCAGTTCTTC.

The chain couples TRBV7-9 to TRBJ2-7; D could derive from TRBD1 or TRBD2 (6 bases each). V was cut by 7 bases and J by 1 base, with 20 bases left in between. In germline, CDR1 is SEHNR, CDR2 FQNEAQ (reference sequence). CDR3 length equals 16 residues. The CDR3 loop is CASTTLGGTLSYEQYF. The CDR3 DNA follows: TGTGCCAGCACCACTTTAGGGGGGACTTTATCCTACGAGCAGTACTTC.

The V call is TRBV29-1, the J call TRBJ2-7; TRBD1 might be the D (6 bases). Germline V CDR1 and CDR2: SQVTM, ANQGSEA. V was clipped by 7 bases and J by 6 bases, with 13 bases between them. The CDR3 spans 11 residues. The DNA of the CDR3 is TGCAGCGGCTACAGGGATAGCGAGCAGTACTTC. This translates into CSGYRDSEQYF.

The chain carries TRBV29-1 and TRBJ2-1, with 7 bases identical to TRBD2. Looked up from germline, CDR1 is SQVTM and CDR2 is ANQGSEA. V gave up 3 bases and J gave up 12 bases; unmatched junction bases: 2. The CDR3 is 10 amino acids. The CDR3 region is CSVDPGGQFF. The CDR3 DNA follows: TGCAGCGTTGATCCGGGGGGGCAGTTCTTC.

This rearrangement joins TRBV7-6 to TRBJ1-1; maybe TRBD1 (5 bases). Trimming took 5 bases from V and 4 from J, leaving 17 bases between them. This CDR3 is built from 15 residues. The germline V gene has CDR1 SGHVS and CDR2 FNYEAQ. CDR3: CASSPGPEGGTEAFF. CDR3 in DNA: TGTGCCAGCAGCCCGGGGCCCGAAGGAGGCACTGAAGCTTTCTTT.